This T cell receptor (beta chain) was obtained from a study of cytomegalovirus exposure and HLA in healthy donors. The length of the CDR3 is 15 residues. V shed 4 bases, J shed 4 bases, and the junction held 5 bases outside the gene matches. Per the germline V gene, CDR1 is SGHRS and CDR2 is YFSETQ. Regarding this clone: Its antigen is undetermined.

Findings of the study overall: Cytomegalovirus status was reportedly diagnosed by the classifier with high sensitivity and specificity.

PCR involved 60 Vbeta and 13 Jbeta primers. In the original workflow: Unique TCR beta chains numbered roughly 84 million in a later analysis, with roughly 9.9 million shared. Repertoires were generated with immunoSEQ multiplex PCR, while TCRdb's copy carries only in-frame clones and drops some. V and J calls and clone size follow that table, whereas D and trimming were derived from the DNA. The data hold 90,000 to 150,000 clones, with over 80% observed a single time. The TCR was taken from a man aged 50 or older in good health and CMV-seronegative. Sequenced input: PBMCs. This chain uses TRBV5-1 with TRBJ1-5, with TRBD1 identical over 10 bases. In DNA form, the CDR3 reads TGCGCCAGCAGCCTTGGGACAGGGGAGAATCAGCCCCAGCATTTT. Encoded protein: CASSLGTGENQPQHF.